Sequencing of this T cell receptor (beta chain) was carried out in a study of blood T cells in healthy people across ages. The CDR3 spans 17 residues. Germline CDR1 and CDR2: LGHNA and YNFKEQ. On this clonotype itself: One end of the junction does not line up with germline, which may come from a read error.

For the second PCR, which ran for 7 to 11 cycles, a sample-barcoded 5' primer and a J-beta primer mix were used. TCRdb called the 5' RACE reads again in MiXCR, with one record for every CDR3 protein. The data contain about a million distinct CDR3 sequences, roughly half of them seen just once; the ten biggest clones take up around a fifth. Sequenced material: blood. V is TRBV4-2 and J is TRBJ2-3, with 11 positions matching TRBD2. This clonotype was obtained from a woman aged 55-69 years in good health. CDR3 nucleotides: TGTGCCAGCAGCCAAGGAAAAGGGACTAGCGGCACAGATGCGCAGTATTTT. It encodes CASSQGKGTSGTDAQYF.